These T cell receptor beta chains were read from a single sample in a study of T cell responses to AZD1222 COVID-19 vaccine. The protocol was immunoSEQ multiplex PCR, while the TCRdb copy is restricted to in-frame clones and leaves out a portion. The top ten hold around 8% of the sample, which has 150,000 or so clones, roughly 85% seen once. Sequenced here: peripheral blood, sampled on day 0 of AZD1222 vaccination. The receptors come from an adult in good health. Each CDR3 is given with its conserved first and last residue. D genes are given only for firm matches. Size is omitted from some rows. Given values are once, few, many or a class for expanded clones.

j_call,v_call,clone_size,d_call,cdr3_aa,cdr3_nt
TRBJ1-5,TRBV5-1,-,-,CASSLASGSGQPQHF,TGCGCCAGCAGCTTGGCGTCAGGGTCAGGTCAGCCCCAGCATTTT
TRBJ2-3,TRBV18,-,TRBD2,CASSPPLSGRALYTQYF,TGTGCCAGCTCACCACCTCTTTCCGGGAGGGCCCTTTATACGCAGTATTTT
TRBJ1-3,TRBV2,-,-,CASIPESSGNTIYF,TGTGCCAGCATCCCAGAAAGCTCTGGAAACACCATATATTTT
TRBJ2-1,TRBV6-5,-,-,CASTPPGAYNEQFF,TGTGCCAGCACCCCTCCAGGGGCCTACAATGAGCAGTTCTTC
TRBJ1-1,TRBV11-2,-,-,CASSTGIAGEAFF,TGTGCCAGCAGCACCGGCATCGCCGGAGAAGCTTTCTTT
TRBJ2-5,TRBV20-1,once,-,CSAYRETQYF,TGCAGTGCTTACAGAGAGACCCAGTACTTC
TRBJ1-3,TRBV4-2,-,TRBD1,CASSQWPQGGEDGNTIYF,TGTGCCAGCAGCCAATGGCCTCAGGGGGGGGAAGACGGAAACACCATATATTTT
TRBJ1-3,TRBV7-6,-,-,CASSLAPGAAGNTIYF,TGTGCCAGCAGCTTAGCACCGGGGGCCGCGGGAAACACCATATATTTT
TRBJ2-1,TRBV29-1,once,-,CSVGGLGRWFF,TGCAGCGTTGGGGGACTCGGGCGTTGGTTCTTC
TRBJ1-4,TRBV21-1,-,-,CASSGHRTGRYEKLFF,TGTGCCAGCAGCGGACATAGGACCGGCAGATATGAAAAACTGTTTTTT
TRBJ1-4,TRBV7-9,-,-,CASSSTGSAGYGEKLFF,TGTGCCAGCAGCTCCACCGGTTCTGCCGGATATGGGGAAAAACTGTTTTTT
TRBJ2-3,TRBV11-2,-,TRBD2,CASSLGGSRDTQYF,TGTGCCAGCAGCTTAGGCGGGAGTAGAGATACGCAGTATTTT
TRBJ1-3,TRBV2,-,TRBD1,CASSGQGGGNTIYF,TGTGCCAGCAGCGGACAGGGAGGGGGAAACACCATATATTTT
TRBJ2-7,TRBV6-5,-,TRBD1,CASRWDSYAYEQYF,TGTGCCAGCAGGTGGGACAGTTACGCCTACGAGCAGTACTTC
TRBJ2-3,TRBV6-5,-,-,CASSYVSGTDTQYF,TGTGCCAGCAGTTACGTCTCGGGCACAGATACGCAGTATTTT
TRBJ2-2,TRBV11-2,-,-,CASSLTAAGSGTGELFF,TGTGCCAGCAGCCTAACCGCTGCGGGGAGTGGGACCGGGGAGCTGTTTTTT
TRBJ2-2,TRBV18,-,-,CASSPQGLNTGELFF,TGTGCCAGCTCACCACAGGGCTTGAACACCGGGGAGCTGTTTTTT
TRBJ2-7,TRBV7-2,few,TRBD1,CASSLGQGRKYEQYF,TGTGCCAGCAGCCTAGGACAGGGGCGTAAGTACGAGCAGTACTTC